This note documents a single T cell receptor beta chain sequence. Its antigen target is currently unknown. Within one base of it there is no much larger clone, and no base qualities were kept. The germline V end is reduced by 6 bases and the J end by 1 base; junction bases left unmatched: 4. Per the germline V gene, MNHEY is the CDR1 and SVGAGI is the CDR2. From the cysteine up to the phenylalanine, the CDR3 has a length of 14 residues. This entry keeps only the CDR3 DNA: 42 bases, framed from base 1. The CDR3 regions of human TCRbeta chains were analyzed by immunosequencing. The original methods were these. TCRs in the repertoires were matched against a reference library of SARS-CoV-2-specific TCRs that had been generated with the MIRA antigen-specificity platform. Breadth was defined as the fraction of unique TCRs that were SARS-CoV-2-associated. Depth was defined as the fraction of total T cells that were SARS-CoV-2-associated. Using the MIRA data, every spike-specific TCR was mapped to the spike region that the TCR reacted to and assigned to either a CD4 or a CD8 class. Log10-transformed breadth and depth values were compared by one-way ANOVA with Sidak's multiple comparisons tests. The source is immuneACCESS, and TCRdb retained only in-frame sequences with V and J called. Part of the clones is not carried over; for the studies checked, unresolved V genes explain less than half of this, and the remainder is unexplained. V and J calls and clone size follow that table, whereas D and trimming were derived from the DNA. The sample yields roughly 120,000 clones; about 85% were counted once. The top ten hold 1.6% of the sample.

This entry comes from a study of T cell responses to AZD1222 COVID-19 vaccine (dated by TCRdb to the early 2020s). As for the study more broadly: AZD1222 recipients with second doses at about 4 weeks or about 12 weeks were pooled, because spike-specific TCR depth and breadth did not differ between schedules. TCR sequencing was performed for roughly 250 trial participants, of whom about 210 were given two doses of AZD1222 and approximately 25 were given two doses of MenACWY control vaccine. Enrollment into the trials was organized by age into subgroups of 18-55, 56-69 and 70-plus years, and those subgroups contained roughly 150, 30 and 60 TCR-sequenced participants, respectively. Overall results and qualifications from the work: Reportedly, close to half of the unique spike-specific TCRs recognized epitopes lying outside the regions that are mutated in the B.1.351 and B.1.1.7 variants. After two AZD1222 doses, both the breadth and the depth of spike-specific TCRs were significantly higher than at day 0 and than in MenACWY recipients. The 56-69-year group was small, and its depth increase did not reach significance, likely because of low power. No day 14 peak-response samples were available, so repertoires were characterized only after the peak T cell response. Conclusions about previously exposed vaccinees were limited because only a handful of AZD1222 recipients were SARS-CoV-2 seropositive at baseline. The vaccine-associated CD4 TCRs covered the entire spike protein, and the dominant responses fell in regions 160-218 and 743-854. Participants were mostly white British and included more females than males, and it was suggested by the authors that clonal diversity may have been underestimated.

This specimen's time point label, interpreted: baseline before first vaccination. Vaccinee samples came from UK trials COV001 and COV002, including a single-blind randomized controlled phase 2/3 trial of AZD1222 (ChAdOx1 nCoV-19) in healthy adults. Trial participant PBMC samples were collected at day 0 and day 28 after the second dose for TCRbeta chain sequencing. The chain is encoded by TRBV6-5 joined to TRBJ2-7; 9 junctional bases match TRBD1. The origin of this receptor is an adult in good health. Sequenced material: peripheral blood, taken on day 0 of AZD1222 vaccination. The DNA sequence is as follows: TGTGCCAGCAGCTCCGGGACAGGGTCCTACGAGCAGTACTTC. It specifies CASSSGTGSYEQYF.